Presented here are 24 T cell receptor beta chains from one specimen sequenced in a study of blood T cell repertoires in COVID-19. Libraries were prepared by immunoSEQ multiplex PCR; TCRdb keeps only in-frame clonotypes and omits some of them. The sample includes 70,000 to 75,000 clones, about 79% seen only once; the top ten take under 30%. The sample consisted of peripheral blood. These receptors were taken from a man aged 65 to 85 with acute or convalescent COVID-19.

The chain employs TRBV4-3 and TRBJ1-6; D is ambiguous. The CDR3 is 15 residues long. Germline V gives CDR1 LGHNA, CDR2 YSLEER. Trimming took off 1 base at V and 9 bases at J, with 13 bases between the two ends. The CDR3 DNA sequence: TGCGCCAGCAGCCAAGTACTGGAGGGCGGTTCACCCCTCCACTTT. This encodes CASSQVLEGGSPLHF.

This sequence joins TRBV5-1 and TRBJ1-1, with D possibly TRBD1 on 5 matching bases. Per the germline V gene, CDR1 is SGHRS and CDR2 is YFSETQ. The V and J ends lost 2 bases and 0 bases respectively, with 11 bases between them. CDR3 length: 15 residues. The DNA of the CDR3 is TGCGCCAGCAGCTTCGACAGAGCTCTGAACACTGAAGCTTTCTTT. Its protein is CASSFDRALNTEAFF.

The chain couples TRBV5-1 to TRBJ2-7; D unresolved. Trimming cost V 0 bases and J 2 bases, with 6 bases left between them. CDR1 is SGHRS, CDR2 YFSETQ, per germline. CDR3 length: 13 amino acids. The DNA of the CDR3 is TGCGCCAGCAGCTTGGACATTCCCTACGAGCAGTACTTC. This sequence encodes CASSLDIPYEQYF.

The J gene is TRBJ1-1, the V gene TRBV12-5, with D unresolved. Per the germline V gene, CDR1 is LGHNT and CDR2 is FRNRAP. This CDR3 has 13 residues. The V end was cut by 7 bases, the J end by 0 bases, with 9 bases between. CDR3 loop: CASAPEMNTEAFF. The DNA for the CDR3 is TGTGCTAGTGCCCCCGAGATGAACACTGAAGCTTTCTTT.

This clone was detected only once. The chain couples TRBV7-2 to TRBJ2-1; 7 positions agree with TRBD2. After removal of 2 bases from V and 4 bases from J, the junction contained 5 bases not matched to a gene. CDR1 and CDR2 from the germline V gene are SGHTA and FQGNSA. This CDR3 contains 15 residues. CDR3 amino acids: CASSLSGNRYNEQFF. The CDR3 bases are TGTGCCAGCAGCTTAAGCGGGAATAGGTACAATGAGCAGTTCTTC.

V and J are TRBV7-6 and TRBJ2-7; 7 bases map to TRBD1. V shed 0 bases and J 3 bases; nucleotides not matched to a gene: 8. Per the germline V gene, CDR1 is SGHVS and CDR2 is FNYEAQ. The CDR3 has 16 amino acids. The CDR3 bases are TGTGCCAGCAGCTTAGCAAACAGGGGAGAGGTCTACGAGCAGTACTTC. It encodes CASSLANRGEVYEQYF. Full variable domain (outside the CDR3, taken from reference TRBV7-6 and TRBJ2-7): GAGVSQSPRYKVTKRGQDVALRCDPISGHVSLYWYRQALGQGPEFLTYFNYEAQQDKSGLPNDRFSAERPEGSISTLTIQRTEQRDSAMYRCASSLANRGEVYEQYFGPGTRLTVT.

The chain joins TRBV6-1 to TRBJ2-2; D is uncertain. The CDR3 contains 16 residues. Trimming shortened V by 2 bases and J by 0 bases, and 10 bases separated the two germline ends. CDR1 is MNHNS and CDR2 is SASEGT in the germline V gene. The CDR3 loop is CASSERRPANTGELFF. CDR3 sequence (DNA): TGTGCCAGCAGTGAAAGGCGGCCAGCGAACACCGGGGAGCTGTTTTTT.

The J gene is TRBJ2-2, the V gene TRBV6-6, with 7 bases identical to TRBD1. The V gene end was trimmed by 5 bases and the J gene end by 5 bases; junction bases not matched to a gene: 14. The germline V gene has CDR1 MNHNY and CDR2 SVGAGI (reference sequence). CDR3 length: 17 amino acids. Here the CDR3 DNA reads TGTGCCAGCAGTCGCGGACAGGATATAATCGGGACCGGGGAGCTGTTTTTT. This translates into CASSRGQDIIGTGELFF.

This clone appeared a few times. The rearrangement joins TRBV7-2 to TRBJ2-1; unclear D gene. The CDR3 spans 12 residues. Germline V gene lookup returns CDR1 SGHTA and CDR2 FQGNSA. Trimming left V 6 bases short and J 8 bases short, with 11 bases between. The DNA of the CDR3 is TGTGCCAGCAGTCCGTTTAGAGATGAGCAGTTCTTC. Its translation: CASSPFRDEQFF.

The chain combines TRBV9 with TRBJ2-7, with a possible D match to TRBD2 (6 bases). Germline assignment: CDR1 SGDLS and CDR2 YYNGEE. This CDR3 has 15 residues. V lost 1 base and J lost 7, with 18 bases in between. The chain's CDR3 is CASSVSSGPSSEQYF. CDR3 nucleotides: TGTGCCAGCAGCGTATCGAGCGGGCCAAGCTCAGAGCAGTACTTC.

For the CDR3, the DNA is TGTGCCACCAGCAGAGATCCCCTAGGGACAGGGACGACCGGGGAGCTGTTTTTT. It encodes CATSRDPLGTGTTGELFF. V is TRBV15 and J is TRBJ2-2, with 9 bases identical to TRBD1. The CDR3 totals 18 residues. Germline CDR1 LNHNV, CDR2 YYDKDF (reference sequence). J lost 5 bases, V lost 0 bases, and 10 bases had no gene match.

This clone showed up just a few times. The V and J genes are TRBV18 and TRBJ2-7; TRBD1 aligns across 8 bases. Looked up from germline, CDR1 is KGHSH and CDR2 is LQKENI. The ends lost 0 bases at V and 6 bases at J; junction bases unmatched: 1. The CDR3 loop spans 13 amino acids. CDR3 nucleotide sequence: TGTGCCAGCTCACCACCGGGACAGGTCGAGCAGTACTTC. Protein sequence: CASSPPGQVEQYF.

This chain joins TRBV4-3 and TRBJ2-3, with 9 positions matching TRBD2. J gave up 2 bases and V 0 bases, and 12 bases lay outside the gene matches. Germline V CDR1 and CDR2: LGHNA, YSLEER. This CDR3 has 19 amino acids. CDR3 amino acids: CASSQEVFSGTSFTDTQYF. Here the CDR3 DNA reads TGCGCCAGCAGCCAAGAAGTTTTCTCCGGGACTAGCTTCACAGATACGCAGTATTTT.

CDR3 amino acids: CASSQPLAGGPRTGELFF. As DNA, the CDR3 is TGCGCCAGCAGCCAACCTCTAGCGGGAGGGCCACGAACCGGGGAGCTGTTTTTT. The chain recombines TRBV4-1 with TRBJ2-2, with 12 bases identical to TRBD2. Germline V gene data show CDR1 as MGHRA and CDR2 as YSYEKL. V lost 2 bases and J lost 5; bases outside the gene matches: 9. The CDR3 runs to 18 residues.

CDR3 DNA: TGCGCCAGCAGCTTGGGTTACAGTAACACTGAAGCTTTCTTT. Protein product: CASSLGYSNTEAFF. The chain recombines TRBV5-1 with TRBJ1-1; D not certain. Germline V gene lookup returns CDR1 SGHRS and CDR2 YFSETQ. The length of the CDR3 is 14 residues. Trimming took off 0 bases at V and 2 bases at J, with 8 bases between the two ends.

The chain couples TRBV28 to TRBJ1-2; 8 nucleotides line up with TRBD1. In germline, CDR1 is MDHEN, CDR2 SYDVKM. CDR3 size: 14 residues. The V gene end was trimmed by 7 bases and the J gene end by 5 bases; junction bases not matched to a gene: 9. CDR3 DNA sequence: TGTGCCAGCACTTCCTATACAGGGGGGTATGGCTACACCTTC. It yields the protein CASTSYTGGYGYTF.

This clone was picked up many times. This chain uses TRBV4-3 with TRBJ2-2; D gene uncertain. Trimming cost V 4 bases and J 0 bases, with 12 bases left between them. The CDR3 is 16 amino acids. From germline, CDR1 is LGHNA and CDR2 YSLEER. The DNA of the CDR3 is TGCGCCAGCAGCCTTTTAACCACAGCGAACACCGGGGAGCTGTTTTTT. Translated, it gives CASSLLTTANTGELFF.

V gene TRBV19 combines with J gene TRBJ2-5; D is perhaps TRBD2 (6 bases). V was shortened by 3 bases and J by 2 bases, with 10 bases between the two germline ends. Germline V gene lookup returns CDR1 LNHDA and CDR2 SQIVND (reference sequence). This CDR3 is built from 14 residues. The CDR3: CASSISSVQETQYF. The CDR3 region has the DNA TGTGCCAGTAGTATCTCTAGCGTTCAAGAGACCCAGTACTTC.

The chain couples TRBV18 to TRBJ2-5; 9 nucleotides align to TRBD2. CDR3 length: 14 residues. The V and J ends lost 3 bases and 5 bases, in that order; junction bases with no gene match: 4. In germline, CDR1 is KGHSH, CDR2 LQKENI. The chain's CDR3 is CASSPGTSSETQYF. The CDR3 nucleotides read TGTGCCAGCTCACCGGGGACTAGCTCCGAGACCCAGTACTTC.

The chain employs TRBV20-1 and TRBJ1-2; D gene ambiguous. Germline CDR1 DFQATT, CDR2 SNEGSKA (reference sequence). The CDR3 has 13 residues. The V and J ends lost 3 bases and 3 bases respectively, with 11 bases between them. CDR3 residues: CSASPGDDYGYTF. The CDR3 coding sequence is TGCAGTGCTAGTCCCGGGGATGACTATGGCTACACCTTC.

This sequence joins TRBV11-3 and TRBJ2-1, with 11 positions matching TRBD2. CDR1 and CDR2 from the germline V gene are SGHNT and YENEEA. Trimming removed 4 bases from V and 4 bases from J; junction bases left unmatched: 9. This CDR3 region has 17 residues. The CDR3, as DNA: TGTGCCAGCAGCTCGGGTACCCTAGCGGGAGGATACAATGAGCAGTTCTTC. It encodes CASSSGTLAGGYNEQFF.

The genes are TRBV2 and TRBJ1-2; unclear D gene. Trimming left V 5 bases short and J 0 bases short, with 4 bases between. In germline, CDR1 is SNHLY, CDR2 FYNNEI. This CDR3 is built from 12 residues. CDR3 sequence (DNA): TGTGCCAGCAGTCAGTCTAACTATGGCTACACCTTC. Protein sequence: CASSQSNYGYTF. The full variable domain, with the rest looked up from reference TRBV2 and TRBJ1-2, is EPEVTQTPSHQVTQMGQEVILRCVPISNHLYFYWYRQILGQKVEFLVSFYNNEISEKSEIFDDQFSVERPDGSNFTLKIRSTKLEDSAMYFCASSQSNYGYTFGSGTRLTVV.

This clone was found a few times. This chain links TRBV5-1 with TRBJ2-1, with 7 bases fitting TRBD1. This CDR3 has 17 amino acids. From germline, CDR1 is SGHRS and CDR2 YFSETQ. The V segment lost 1 base and the J segment 2 bases; nucleotides outside the gene matches: 9. This chain's CDR3 is CASSLRGTGVAYNEQFF. Here the CDR3 DNA reads TGCGCCAGCAGCTTGAGGGGTACAGGGGTCGCCTACAATGAGCAGTTCTTC.

The V gene is TRBV7-9, the J gene TRBJ1-2; TRBD1 is a possible D gene (5 bases). V shed 2 bases and J shed 4 bases, with 11 bases lying between them. Germline loops: CDR1 SEHNR, CDR2 FQNEAQ (reference sequence). The CDR3 covers 14 residues. The CDR3 reads CASSLNAGIYGYTF. The DNA of the CDR3 is TGTGCCAGCAGCTTAAATGCAGGGATCTATGGCTACACCTTC.